The rows below give T cell receptor beta chains drawn from one sample of a study of shared clonotypes between healthy human individuals. The protocol was immunoSEQ multiplex PCR, while the TCRdb copy is restricted to in-frame clones and leaves out a portion. Seen here are 1,500,000 or so clones, approximately 98.5% observed once, and the top ten hold around 0.38%. The sample taken for sequencing was naive CD4+ T cells sorted from blood. The receptors stem from a man younger than 45 in good health. The CDR3 runs from the conserved cysteine through the conserved F or W. A D gene is named only where the DNA matches it firmly. Clone size is stated in some rows and not others, as once, few, many or a class when expanded.

clone size,J gene,V gene,CDR3 length,D gene,CDR3 protein,CDR3 DNA
once,TRBJ2-7,TRBV5-1,14,NA,CASSSLEGSYEQYF,TGCGCCAGCAGCTCCCTGGAGGGCTCCTACGAGCAGTACTTC
NA,TRBJ1-2,TRBV9,18,NA,CASSGLPKRTDSTYGYTF,TGTGCCAGCAGCGGACTTCCAAAAAGGACAGACTCAACCTATGGCTACACCTTC
NA,TRBJ1-2,TRBV30,12,NA,CAWSPVNYGYTF,TGTGCCTGGAGTCCCGTAAACTATGGCTACACCTTC
once,TRBJ2-7,TRBV5-1,15,NA,CASSLDPGAHFEQYF,TGCGCCAGCAGCTTGGATCCGGGAGCGCATTTTGAGCAGTACTTC
once,TRBJ2-5,TRBV18,15,NA,CASSLEGPPAETQYF,TGTGCCAGCTCCCTCGAAGGGCCCCCGGCGGAGACCCAGTACTTC
NA,TRBJ2-1,TRBV19,17,NA,CASSIFGSGSSYNEQFF,TGTGCCAGTAGTATTTTTGGTAGCGGAAGCTCCTACAATGAGCAGTTCTTC
NA,TRBJ2-1,TRBV7-2,15,NA,CASSLEGSTYNEQFF,TGTGCCAGCAGCTTAGAGGGGAGCACCTACAATGAGCAGTTCTTC
NA,TRBJ2-2,TRBV28,13,NA,CASSLLGTGELFF,TGTGCCAGCAGTTTGCTCGGCACCGGGGAGCTGTTTTTT
NA,TRBJ2-1,TRBV11-2,17,NA,CASSLLGGLGGIREQFF,TGTGCCAGCAGCTTATTGGGCGGATTGGGCGGGATCCGGGAGCAGTTCTTC
NA,TRBJ2-5,TRBV5-5,13,NA,CASSLSGTETQYF,TGTGCCAGCAGCTTGTCCGGGACGGAGACCCAGTACTTC
NA,TRBJ1-1,TRBV15,14,TRBD1,CATSRDRDSSEAFF,TGTGCCACCAGCAGAGATCGGGACAGTTCTGAAGCTTTCTTT
NA,TRBJ2-3,TRBV20-1,11,NA,CSAKSLDTQYF,TGCAGTGCCAAATCGTTAGATACGCAGTATTTT
once,TRBJ2-1,TRBV2,14,TRBD1,CASRQGAYESEQFF,TGTGCCAGCAGACAGGGGGCTTACGAGAGTGAGCAGTTCTTC
NA,TRBJ2-7,TRBV21-1,15,NA,CASMDRMAGEYEQYF,TGTGCCAGCATGGACAGGATGGCGGGAGAATACGAGCAGTACTTC
NA,TRBJ2-2,TRBV10-1,14,TRBD1,CASSLTGDTGELFF,TGCGCCAGCAGTTTGACAGGGGACACCGGGGAGCTGTTTTTT
NA,TRBJ2-1,TRBV7-9,16,TRBD1,CASRLTGTGESNEQFF,TGTGCCAGCAGATTGACCGGGACAGGGGAGTCGAATGAGCAGTTCTTC
NA,TRBJ2-7,TRBV6-6,16,NA,CASSYSWTEQSSEQYF,TGTGCCAGCAGTTACTCGTGGACAGAGCAGTCTAGCGAGCAGTACTTC
NA,TRBJ1-4,TRBV7-2,14,NA,CASSAGTGSEKLFF,TGTGCCAGCAGCGCCGGAACGGGCAGTGAAAAACTGTTTTTT
NA,TRBJ1-3,TRBV5-1,15,NA,CASSLGVLSGNTIYF,TGCGCCAGCAGCTTGGGGGTCCTCTCTGGAAACACCATATATTTT
NA,TRBJ2-7,TRBV29-1,11,NA,CSARSSYEQYF,TGCAGCGCTCGAAGCTCCTACGAGCAGTACTTC
NA,TRBJ2-5,TRBV29-1,16,TRBD1,CSVEARRGRAWETQYF,TGCAGCGTTGAAGCGCGCAGGGGGCGCGCGTGGGAGACCCAGTACTTC
NA,TRBJ1-3,TRBV28,16,NA,CASSLGGGISGNTIYF,TGTGCCAGCAGTTTGGGAGGGGGAATCTCTGGAAACACCATATATTTT
NA,TRBJ1-1,TRBV29-1,14,NA,CSVNLEPSNAEAFF,TGCAGCGTTAATTTGGAGCCCTCTAACGCTGAAGCTTTCTTT
NA,TRBJ2-3,TRBV27,14,NA,CASSLDWHTDTQYF,TGTGCCAGCAGTCTCGACTGGCACACAGATACGCAGTATTTT
NA,TRBJ2-5,TRBV27,16,TRBD2,CASSPGLAGGSETQYF,TGTGCCAGCAGTCCTGGACTAGCGGGAGGGAGTGAGACCCAGTACTTC
NA,TRBJ2-7,TRBV5-1,16,TRBD1,CASSLASTGAPYEQYF,TGCGCCAGCAGCTTGGCCTCGACAGGGGCGCCCTACGAGCAGTACTTC
once,TRBJ2-7,TRBV6-5,14,TRBD1,CASSAPGQAYEQYF,TGTGCCAGCAGTGCACCGGGACAGGCCTACGAGCAGTACTTC
NA,TRBJ1-1,TRBV10-3,17,NA,CAISESPKVLGVTEAFF,TGTGCCATCAGTGAGTCCCCCAAAGTTTTGGGGGTCACTGAAGCTTTCTTT